Shown below are 26 T cell receptor beta chains from a single sample sequenced in a study of T cells after yellow fever vaccination. TCRdb itself ran the 5' RACE reads through MiXCR, one entry per CDR3 protein. The sample records about 260,000 distinct CDR3 sequences, over 4.5% being singletons. The material sequenced was CD4+ T cells sorted from PBMCs, taken on the day of the yellow fever booster vaccination. Receptors originate from a man between 18 and 35 years old who received the YFV17D yellow fever vaccine.

This clonotype was counted between two and nine times. The chain links TRBV12-3 or TRBV12-4 to TRBJ2-1; D is possibly TRBD2 (6 bases). Between the trimmed V and J ends, which lost 2 bases and 10 bases, there was a span of 9 bases. The CDR3 has 12 residues. CDR3 amino acids: CASSLWSGEQFF. The CDR3 region has the DNA TGTGCCAGCAGTTTATGGAGCGGGGAGCAGTTCTTC.

This clonotype came up a few times. The J gene is TRBJ2-3, the V gene TRBV5-4; D is uncertain. Between the trimmed V and J ends, which lost 2 bases and 4 bases, there was a span of 5 bases. The length of the CDR3 is 12 residues. The germline V gene encodes CDR1 SGHNT and CDR2 YYREEE (reference sequence). The CDR3 coding sequence is TGTGCCAGCAGCTTCATGTCAGATACGCAGTATTTT. Encoded protein: CASSFMSDTQYF.

The rearrangement joins TRBV20-1 to TRBJ1-6; maybe TRBD1 (5 bases). Germline loops: CDR1 DFQATT, CDR2 SNEGSKA (reference sequence). The V gene lost 3 bases and the J gene lost 7 bases, with 10 bases spanning the gap. The CDR3 length is 13 residues. The chain's CDR3 is CSASRDGNSPLHF. Written as DNA, the CDR3 is TGCAGTGCTAGTAGGGACGGGAATTCACCCCTCCACTTT.

The rearrangement joins TRBV18 to TRBJ1-3; 9 nucleotides agree with TRBD1. The germline CDR1 and CDR2 sequences are KGHSH and LQKENI. The CDR3 is 17 residues long. V was pared by 5 bases and J by 0 bases, with 8 bases of the junction left unmatched. DNA for the CDR3: TGTGCCAGCTCAGCCGGGACAGGGAGACTCTCTGGAAACACCATATATTTT. Translated: CASSAGTGRLSGNTIYF.

In this sample, this clonotype turned up a few times. This chain joins TRBV5-4 and TRBJ2-7, with 8 positions matching TRBD2. V shed 5 bases and J 0 bases; nucleotides not matched to a gene: 7. The CDR3 runs 15 residues. Germline loops: CDR1 SGHNT, CDR2 YYREEE (reference sequence). The DNA of the CDR3 is TGTGCCAGCAGTAGGCGGGGGGTAAACTCCTACGAGCAGTACGTC. It specifies CASSRRGVNSYEQYV.

The gene calls are TRBV7-9 and TRBJ1-1; TRBD1 is a possible D gene (5 bases). Looked up from germline, CDR1 is SEHNR and CDR2 is FQNEAQ (reference sequence). This CDR3 comprises 13 residues. V lost 4 bases and J lost 10, with 16 bases in between. The CDR3 sequence: CASSSNSGIPAFF. Written as DNA, the CDR3 is TGTGCCAGCAGCTCTAACTCAGGGATTCCAGCTTTCTTT.

This clonotype has a count of ten or more. The chain combines TRBV11-2 with TRBJ1-1, with 9 nucleotides matching TRBD1. Looked up from germline, CDR1 is SGHAT and CDR2 is FQNNGV. The J segment lost 0 bases and the V segment lost 5 bases, leaving 13 bases of the junction unmatched. This CDR3 comprises 18 residues. For the CDR3, the DNA is TGTGCCAGCAGCCAAGGGTTGGGGACAGGGCTTTTGAACACTGAAGCTTTCTTT. This encodes CASSQGLGTGLLNTEAFF.

The V and J genes are TRBV12-3 or TRBV12-4 and TRBJ2-5; TRBD1 is a possible D gene (6 bases). This CDR3 has 14 residues. The V end was cut by 7 bases, the J end by 3 bases, with 15 bases between. Written as DNA, the CDR3 is TGTGCCAGCACCCGAAGCCGGACAGAAGAGACCCAGTACTTC. Its protein is CASTRSRTEETQYF.

This clonotype was counted ten times or more. The rearrangement links TRBV7-2 to TRBJ2-3, with D perhaps assigned TRBD1 or TRBD2 (6 bases each). Germline V gene data show CDR1 as SGHTA and CDR2 as FQGNSA. CDR3 length: 18 residues. V lost 4 bases to trimming and J lost 2 bases, with 22 bases between them. The CDR3 spells CASSSPLGGGSLTDTQYF. The CDR3 DNA sequence: TGTGCCAGCAGCTCTCCGCTCGGGGGCGGGTCACTCACAGATACGCAGTATTTT.

This clonotype was counted a few times. The chain uses TRBV14 and TRBJ1-2; TRBD1 might be the D (5 bases). This CDR3 comprises 12 residues. V lost 0 bases and J lost 10, with 9 bases in between. Germline CDR1 is SGHDN and CDR2 is FVKESK. The chain's CDR3 is CASSQDHRFYTF. CDR3 DNA: TGTGCCAGCAGCCAAGATCACAGGTTCTACACCTTC.

This clonotype was seen a handful of times. The V and J genes are TRBV19 and TRBJ2-1; TRBD2 agrees at 11 bases. CDR1 and CDR2 from the germline V gene are LNHDA and SQIVND (reference sequence). The CDR3 spans 16 residues. V shed 6 bases and J 0 bases; nucleotides not matched to a gene: 4. The CDR3 region is CASRSLAGGSYNEQFF. CDR3 bases: TGTGCCAGTAGAAGCCTAGCGGGGGGCTCCTACAATGAGCAGTTCTTC.

J is TRBJ2-5 and V is TRBV5-5; maybe TRBD2 (5 bases). The V gene's germline CDR1 is SGHKS and CDR2 YYEKEE (reference sequence). CDR3 length equals 14 residues. V gave up 4 bases and J gave up 0 bases, with 10 bases separating them. For the CDR3, the DNA is TGTGCCAGCAGCCCCAGGCGGGACCAAGAGACCCAGTACTTC. It codes for CASSPRRDQETQYF. Combining the CDR3 with reference TRBV5-5 and TRBJ2-5 gives the whole variable domain DAGVTQSPTHLIKTRGQQVTLRCSPISGHKSVSWYQQVLGQGPQFIFQYYEKEERGRGNFPDRFSARQFPNYSSELNVNALLLGDSALYLCASSPRRDQETQYFGPGTRLLVL.

This clonotype was detected many times. The rearrangement links TRBV12-3 or TRBV12-4 to TRBJ2-1; unclear D gene. The germline V and J ends were trimmed by 4 bases and 6 bases, with 13 bases remaining between them. The CDR3 consists of 14 residues. The DNA of the CDR3 is TGTGCCAGCAGTTCCCCCGGAAAGGTCAATGAGCAGTTCTTC. Translating it yields CASSSPGKVNEQFF.

The J gene is TRBJ2-2, the V gene TRBV21-1. TRBV21-1 is a known pseudogene. The CDR3 has 18 residues. The CDR3 is CASSKAASTNLGTGELFF. Written as DNA, the CDR3 is TGTGCCAGCAGCAAAGCAGCTTCTACTAATTTGGGGACCGGGGAGCTGTTTTTT.

The V call is TRBV18, the J call TRBJ1-1; D is unresolved. V was shortened by 1 base and J by 3 bases, with 6 bases between the two germline ends. Germline V gene lookup returns CDR1 KGHSH and CDR2 LQKENI. This CDR3 spans 13 amino acids. The CDR3: CASSPRSDTEAFF. DNA for the CDR3: TGTGCCAGCTCACCACGTTCCGACACTGAAGCTTTCTTT. Drawing the rest from reference TRBV18 and TRBJ1-1, the complete variable domain is NAGVMQNPRHLVRRRGQEARLRCSPMKGHSHVYWYRQLPEEGLKFMVYLQKENIIDESGMPKERFSAEFPKEGPSILRIQQVVRGDSAAYFCASSPRSDTEAFFGQGTRLTVV.

This clonotype was counted many times. The chain joins TRBV4-3 to TRBJ2-1; D perhaps matches TRBD2 (7 bases). Germline-derived CDR1 and CDR2 are LGHNA and YSLEER. CDR3 length: 16 residues. V was shortened by 1 base and J by 2 bases, with 12 bases between the two germline ends. The CDR3 coding sequence is TGCGCCAGCAGCCAAGTTTCGGGGGGCCCCTACAATGAGCAGTTCTTC. Translating gives CASSQVSGGPYNEQFF.

This clonotype was picked up a small number of times. The chain is built from TRBV7-2 and TRBJ1-1; 8 positions match TRBD1. With V trimmed by 2 bases and J by 5 bases, 7 bases remained unmatched. The CDR3 length is 15 residues. In germline, CDR1 is SGHTA, CDR2 FQGNSA. The CDR3 nucleotides read TGTGCCAGCAGCTTACCGCAGGGGGCCGGAACTGAAGCTTTCTTT. It is translated as CASSLPQGAGTEAFF.

V gene TRBV6-6 combines with J gene TRBJ1-2; tentative D call: TRBD1 (5 bases). Deletions cut 5 bases from V and 3 bases from J, with 10 bases between. CDR1 is MNHNY and CDR2 is SVGAGI in the germline V gene (reference sequence). The CDR3 covers 13 residues. The CDR3 protein is CASSAPGHYGYTF. As DNA, the CDR3 is TGTGCCAGCAGTGCCCCGGGGCACTATGGCTACACCTTC.

The chain links TRBV29-1 to TRBJ2-3; TRBD2 agrees at 7 bases. The V gene's germline CDR1 is SQVTM and CDR2 ANQGSEA. CDR3 length: 14 amino acids. V was clipped by 4 bases and J by 4 bases; unmatched bases: 8. CDR3 loop: CSVGVAGAADTQYF. For the CDR3, the DNA is TGCAGCGTTGGGGTTGCGGGAGCGGCAGATACGCAGTATTTT.

In this sample, this clonotype turned up many times. The V call is TRBV5-1, the J call TRBJ2-1; D gene uncertain. The CDR3 length is 15 residues. Germline loops: CDR1 SGHRS, CDR2 YFSETQ. Deletions cut 3 bases from V and 0 bases from J, with 10 bases between. The CDR3 DNA follows: TGCGCCAGCAGCTCTTTGACTGGCTCCTACAATGAGCAGTTCTTC. This translates into CASSSLTGSYNEQFF. Together with reference TRBV5-1 and TRBJ2-1, the CDR3 gives the full variable domain: KAGVTQTPRYLIKTRGQQVTLSCSPISGHRSVSWYQQTPGQGLQFLFEYFSETQRNKGNFPGRFSGRQFSNSRSEMNVSTLELGDSALYLCASSSLTGSYNEQFFGPGTRLTVL.

This clonotype was counted a few times. The chain links TRBV18 to TRBJ1-2; TRBD1 agrees at 7 bases. From germline, CDR1 is KGHSH and CDR2 LQKENI. J gave up 8 bases and V 3 bases, and 9 bases lay outside the gene matches. The CDR3 covers 14 residues. The DNA of the CDR3 is TGTGCCAGCTCACCTGGACAGGCTGATGGGGGCTACACCTTC. As protein: CASSPGQADGGYTF.

In its sample, this clonotype was seen a few times. The chain couples TRBV10-3 to TRBJ2-5; D gene ambiguous. The V gene's germline CDR1 is ENHRY and CDR2 SYGVKD. The CDR3 is 13 amino acids. V was trimmed by 3 bases and J by 1 base, leaving 6 bases between them. CDR3 in amino acids: CAISDYPQETQYF. DNA of the CDR3: TGTGCCATCAGTGACTACCCCCAAGAGACCCAGTACTTC.

This clonotype has at least ten counts. The J gene is TRBJ2-7, the V gene TRBV2; D perhaps matches TRBD1 (5 bases). The CDR3 sequence is 16 residues long. With 3 bases removed from V and 4 bases from J, the gap between germline ends came to 19 bases. CDR1 and CDR2 (germline): SNHLY, FYNNEI. CDR3 DNA: TGTGCCAGCAGTGAGGGGCTGAATAACTTCGTTTACGAGCAGTACGTC. This gives the protein CASSEGLNNFVYEQYV.

The rearrangement links TRBV6-1 to TRBJ2-3; tentatively, D is TRBD1 (7 bases). CDR1 and CDR2 (germline): MNHNS, SASEGT. Trimming shortened V by 6 bases and J by 4 bases, and 17 bases separated the two germline ends. This CDR3 region has 15 residues. CDR3 loop: CASRIPGGPPDTQYF. The CDR3 nucleotides are TGTGCCAGCAGGATTCCAGGGGGGCCCCCAGATACGCAGTATTTT.

This clonotype came up many times. The V gene is TRBV7-3, the J gene TRBJ2-2, with unresolved D. The CDR3 is 16 amino acids. The germline V gene has CDR1 SGHTA and CDR2 FQGTGA. V was pared by 4 bases and J by 3 bases, with 15 bases between. DNA for the CDR3: TGTGCCAGCAGCTCCACCCTCCAATTGGACACCGGGGAGCTGTTTTTT. Protein sequence: CASSSTLQLDTGELFF.

This clonotype was found once. The chain joins TRBV19 to TRBJ1-2; D call uncertain. Germline loops: CDR1 LNHDA, CDR2 SQIVND (reference sequence). The germline V and J ends were trimmed by 3 bases and 2 bases, with 7 bases remaining between them. CDR3 size: 13 residues. The chain's CDR3 is CASSMDGNYGYTF. Here the CDR3 DNA reads TGTGCCAGTAGTATGGACGGGAACTATGGCTACACCTTC. Together with reference TRBV19 and TRBJ1-2, the CDR3 gives the full variable domain: DGGITQSPKYLFRKEGQNVTLSCEQNLNHDAMYWYRQDPGQGLRLIYYSQIVNDFQKGDIAEGYSVSREKKESFPLTVTSAQKNPTAFYLCASSMDGNYGYTFGSGTRLTVV.